The text below deals with one T cell receptor (beta chain). The data stem from a study of blood T cell repertoires in COVID-19. From germline, CDR1 is LGHDT and CDR2 YNNKEL (reference sequence). The CDR3 length is 12 residues. V was trimmed by 5 bases and J by 10 bases, leaving 14 bases between them. Original methodology: Scientists estimated how many nucleated cells there were by amplifying reference gene primers. Assay used: immunoSEQ multiplex PCR; TCRdb lists only in-frame clones, some missing. The D gene and trimming were derived from the DNA, and the V and J assignments and clone size from that table. Of around 210,000 clones listed, roughly nine tenths are singletons.

Sequenced material: peripheral blood. This receptor was obtained from a woman aged 65 to 85 with acute or convalescent COVID-19. V gene TRBV3-1 (or the pseudogene TRBV3-2) combines with J gene TRBJ1-2, with D perhaps matching TRBD1 (6 bases). This CDR3 is CASSLPDSPYTF. The DNA for the CDR3 is TGTGCCAGCAGCTTACCGGACAGCCCCTACACCTTC.